This TCR beta chain was profiled in a study of regulatory T cells in long-lasting Graves disease. This clonotype has at least ten counts. Building of the TCR beta libraries involved iRepertoire HTBI primers and Arm-PCR of CDR3 regions. TCRdb re-derived calls from the multiplex PCR reads in MiXCR, one entry per CDR3 protein. The table has 400,000 to 550,000 distinct CDR3 sequences, over 15% seen once; the top ten hold roughly 10%. Time point specified: newly diagnosed GD, antithyroid drugs for less than 3 months. RNA isolated from PBMCs was used to make the TCR library. The CDR3 totals 16 residues. Germline V gene data show CDR1 as MNHEY and CDR2 as SMNVEV (reference sequence). V lost 2 bases, J lost 3 bases, and 17 bases lay in between. These data are also associated with another study on T cells in Graves' hyperthyroidism and ophthalmopathy.

The specimen comprised peripheral blood mononuclear cells (PBMCs), sampled at new diagnosis, from a patient treated with antithyroid drugs. The TCR was taken from a woman aged 25-40 years with Graves disease. This rearrangement joins TRBV27 to TRBJ2-7, with D tentatively TRBD2 (6 bases). CDR3 in amino acids: CASSLPGSSVIYEQYF. CDR3 coding DNA: TGTGCCAGCAGTTTACCCGGGAGTAGCGTAATCTACGAGCAGTACTTC.